This TCR beta chain stems from a study of T cells in Graves' hyperthyroidism and ophthalmopathy. Germline V gives CDR1 MNHEY, CDR2 SVGAGI. V gave up 0 bases and J gave up 8 bases, with 10 bases separating them. This CDR3 has 14 residues. The source material, RNA transcripts, was used to amplify TCR beta CDR3 regions. The TCR CDR3 first-round RT-PCR relied on the HTBI primer set. TCRdb re-called the multiplex PCR reads with MiXCR, one entry per CDR3 protein. The sample lists around 600,000 distinct CDR3 sequences, over 12% occurring once. The chain is built from TRBV6-5 and TRBJ1-4, with no clear D. This TCR came from a woman in her late teens or twenties with Graves' ophthalmopathy. Material for sequencing was blood. DNA for the CDR3: TGTGCCAGCAGTTACTCGAATTCAAGGGAAAAACTGTTTTTT. The encoded protein is CASSYSNSREKLFF.